The 18 T cell receptor beta chains given below trace back to one sample, sequenced in a study of PD-1 blockade in classical Hodgkin lymphoma (dated by TCRdb to 2020 to 2022). The library was generated by the immunoSEQ multiplex PCR assay. The source is immuneACCESS, and TCRdb retained only in-frame sequences with V and J called. Part of the clones is not carried over; for the studies checked, unresolved V genes explain less than half of this, and the remainder is unexplained. This sample has about 47,000 clones in its table, and 80% of those were observed once. The ten biggest clones cover around a fifth of the sample. The sample's time point label is to be understood as: cycle 4 day 1 (C4D1), after 5 to 7 weeks of nivolumab. Every trial patient had relapsed following autologous stem cell transplantation, and prior brentuximab vedotin exposure was what differed among cohorts A, B and C. This specimen was peripheral blood mononuclear cells (PBMCs), taken before the fourth cycle of nivolumab. These receptors all stem from a human donor with classical Hodgkin lymphoma.

V is TRBV9 and J is TRBJ2-1; unclear D gene. The germline V and J ends were trimmed by 0 bases and 4 bases, with 11 bases remaining between them. The V gene's germline CDR1 is SGDLS and CDR2 YYNGEE. The CDR3 covers 15 residues. The CDR3: CASSVETNPYNEQFF. The CDR3 region has the DNA TGTGCCAGCAGCGTAGAAACGAACCCTTACAATGAGCAGTTCTTC.

The V gene is TRBV7-2, the J gene TRBJ2-1; TRBD2 matches 7 bases. Germline CDR1 is SGHTA and CDR2 is FQGNSA. With V trimmed by 3 bases and J by 8 bases, 10 bases remained unmatched. CDR3 length: 15 amino acids. The CDR3 DNA is TGTGCCAGCAGCTTGGCCGGGACTACGAACCATGAGCAGTTCTTC. As protein: CASSLAGTTNHEQFF.

The sample holds one count of this clone. The CDR3 here is CASSLGGQSSYEQYF. CDR3 in DNA: TGTGCCAGCAGCTTAGGGGGACAGAGCTCCTACGAGCAGTACTTC. The J gene is TRBJ2-7, the V gene TRBV11-1, with 7 bases lining up with TRBD1. The J segment lost 0 bases and the V segment lost 1 base, leaving 3 bases of the junction unmatched. Germline lookup yields CDR1 SGHAT and CDR2 FQDESV (reference sequence). This CDR3 region has 15 residues. The full variable domain, with the rest looked up from reference TRBV11-1 and TRBJ2-7, is EAEVAQSPRYKITEKSQAVAFWCDPISGHATLYWYRQILGQGPELLVQFQDESVVDDSQLPKDRFSAERLKGVDSTLKIQPAELGDSAMYLCASSLGGQSSYEQYFGPGTRLTVT.

The genes are TRBV14 and TRBJ1-2; no clear D. The CDR3 has 12 amino acids. Germline-derived CDR1 and CDR2 are SGHDN and FVKESK. V was pared by 2 bases and J by 5 bases, with 6 bases between. CDR3 residues: CASSQTTYGYTF. Here the CDR3 DNA reads TGTGCCAGCAGCCAAACGACTTATGGCTACACCTTC.

The chain links TRBV2 to TRBJ2-2, with 10 bases fitting TRBD2. The CDR3 runs 15 residues. V was pared by 4 bases and J by 7 bases, with 6 bases of the junction left unmatched. Germline V lookup: CDR1 SNHLY, CDR2 FYNNEI. This CDR3 is CASSVSGRTGGELFF. In DNA, the CDR3 is TGTGCCAGCAGTGTTAGCGGGAGGACCGGCGGGGAGCTGTTTTTT.

The chain joins TRBV5-4 to TRBJ1-3, with TRBD1 matching 8 bases. The V and J ends lost 4 bases and 3 bases, in that order; junction bases with no gene match: 3. The CDR3 extends over 14 amino acids. Germline CDR1 and CDR2: SGHNT and YYREEE (reference sequence). The CDR3 DNA reads TGTGCCAGCAGCAGAGGACAGGGTGGAAACACCATATATTTT. This encodes CASSRGQGGNTIYF.

The chain joins TRBV9 to TRBJ2-3; D ambiguous. The CDR3 is 11 residues long. Germline CDR1 reads SGDLS; CDR2 reads YYNGEE. V lost 3 bases, J lost 10 bases, and 9 bases lay in between. The CDR3 DNA reads TGTGCCAGCAGCGGTTCCGAGGCGCAGTATTTT. This codes for CASSGSEAQYF. Full variable domain (rest looked up from reference TRBV9 and TRBJ2-3): DSGVTQTPKHLITATGQRVTLRCSPRSGDLSVYWYQQSLDQGLQFLIQYYNGEERAKGNILERFSAQQFPDLHSELNLSSLELGDSALYFCASSGSEAQYFGPGTRLTVL.

The chain combines TRBV29-1 with TRBJ2-5, with TRBD1 matching over 9 bases. CDR1 SQVTM and CDR2 ANQGSEA come from the germline V gene. This CDR3 comprises 14 residues. V dropped 7 bases and J dropped 2; count of bases not matched to a gene: 8. The DNA for the CDR3 is TGCAGCGCCCCCGAACAGGGGGCACAAGAGACCCAGTACTTC. It specifies CSAPEQGAQETQYF.

The rearrangement joins TRBV5-1 to TRBJ2-1, with 10 bases that match TRBD1. This CDR3 contains 16 residues. The germline V gene encodes CDR1 SGHRS and CDR2 YFSETQ. V lost 0 bases to trimming and J lost 8 bases; unmatched junction nucleotides: 8. The CDR3 DNA is TGCGCCAGCAGCTTGGCCGGGACAGGGGTATGGGATGAGCAGTTCTTC. Amino acids: CASSLAGTGVWDEQFF.

The CDR3 DNA reads TGTGCCAGCAGTCCACAGGGGGTCTGGCCCCAGCATTTT. Amino acid sequence: CASSPQGVWPQHF. The rearrangement uses TRBV6-5 and TRBJ1-5; TRBD1 matches 8 bases. J gave up 9 bases and V 5 bases, and 6 bases lay outside the gene matches. CDR3 length: 13 amino acids. Germline values: CDR1 MNHEY, CDR2 SVGAGI.

The genes are TRBV29-1 and TRBJ1-1, with a possible D match to TRBD1 (5 bases). Germline-derived CDR1 and CDR2 are SQVTM and ANQGSEA. With 1 base removed from V and 1 base from J, the gap between germline ends came to 10 bases. This CDR3 spans 14 amino acids. This CDR3 reads CSVEGRQKNTEAFF. CDR3 nucleotide sequence: TGCAGCGTTGAAGGTCGACAGAAGAACACTGAAGCTTTCTTT.

This CDR3 reads CAWSEASGPYEQYF. DNA for the CDR3: TGTGCCTGGAGTGAGGCTAGCGGTCCCTACGAGCAGTACTTC. This chain links TRBV30 with TRBJ2-7, with 7 bases aligning to TRBD2. Per germline, CDR1 GTSNPN and CDR2 SVGIG (reference sequence). V was pared by 1 base and J by 2 bases, with 5 bases of the junction left unmatched. This CDR3 has 14 residues.

The chain uses TRBV15 and TRBJ1-1; D ambiguous. Per germline, CDR1 LNHNV and CDR2 YYDKDF (reference sequence). The V end lost 1 base, the J end lost 0 bases, and 9 bases lay between the germline ends. The CDR3 is 15 amino acids. The CDR3 sequence: CATSRGGSMNTEAFF. CDR3 sequence (DNA): TGTGCCACCAGCAGAGGGGGATCGATGAACACTGAAGCTTTCTTT.

The chain links TRBV27 to TRBJ2-3; D is unclear. The germline gives CDR1 MNHEY, CDR2 SMNVEV (reference sequence). The V end lost 9 bases, the J end lost 4 bases, and 29 bases lay between the germline ends. The CDR3 is 18 amino acids. The CDR3 DNA follows: TGTGCCAGGGACCGGACCGGGTTATGGCGGAAGGCAGCAGATACGCAGTATTTT. Amino acid sequence: CARDRTGLWRKAADTQYF.

The chain has TRBV5-1 and TRBJ2-7; 12 bases are shared with TRBD2. The V and J ends lost 0 bases and 6 bases, in that order; junction bases with no gene match: 7. This CDR3 region has 16 residues. Germline lookup yields CDR1 SGHRS and CDR2 YFSETQ. For the CDR3, the DNA is TGCGCCAGCAGCTTGGTTTTGACTAGCGGGGGTCTCGAGCAGTACTTC. This codes for CASSLVLTSGGLEQYF.

This chain connects TRBV19 to TRBJ2-6; 7 bases map to TRBD2. The V and J ends lost 4 bases and 3 bases, in that order; junction bases with no gene match: 12. Germline-derived CDR1 and CDR2 are LNHDA and SQIVND (reference sequence). This CDR3 is 18 amino acids long. This CDR3 reads CASSRRPAGDLGANVLTF. The CDR3, as DNA: TGTGCCAGTAGTAGGCGCCCGGCGGGGGACCTTGGGGCCAACGTCCTGACTTTC.

The chain joins TRBV28 to TRBJ2-3; D ambiguous. Trimming removed 6 bases at V and 2 bases at J, with 15 bases between. The CDR3 runs 15 residues. The V gene's germline CDR1 is MDHEN and CDR2 SYDVKM. CDR3 sequence reads: CASSSRLGITDTQYF. The CDR3 DNA reads as TGTGCCAGCAGCTCCCGGTTGGGGATCACAGATACGCAGTATTTT.

The chain recombines TRBV30 with TRBJ2-3; 10 nucleotides align to TRBD2. This CDR3 is 13 amino acids long. Germline V CDR1 and CDR2: GTSNPN, SVGIG (reference sequence). V was pared by 2 bases and J by 6 bases, with 2 bases of the junction left unmatched. CDR3 in DNA: TGTGCCTGGAGTCTAGCGGGAGCTGATACGCAGTATTTT. Amino acid sequence: CAWSLAGADTQYF.